Listed here are 27 T cell receptor beta chains from one sample, sequenced in a study of metastatic and nonmetastatic thyroid tumors. From the PCR reads, TCRdb re-called clones with MiXCR. Altogether about 53,000 clones are present, 20% to 25% being singletons, with the ten largest covering roughly 3.7%. The entire patient cohort was treatment-naive prior to thyroid surgery. What was sequenced was blood. These receptors originate from a female donor with papillary thyroid cancer or a benign thyroid nodule (not recorded which). Some clones in this sample may be carry-over from other donors' samples.

Comments on this clone: A single base separates this from a much larger clone, so it may be a read error. This chain uses TRBV12-5 with TRBJ2-3; D ambiguous. This CDR3 spans 15 amino acids. Trimming pared 0 bases from V and 5 bases from J, leaving 12 bases between. Germline V gene lookup returns CDR1 LGHNT and CDR2 FRNRAP. The CDR3 coding sequence is TGTGCTAGTGGTTTGGTCTCTAACGCCGGAGATACGCAGTATTTT. It codes for CASGLVSNAGDTQYF.

This clone was recorded many times. The V and J genes are TRBV20-1 and TRBJ2-1, with 16 bases lining up with TRBD2. The CDR3 length is 17 residues. In germline, CDR1 is DFQATT, CDR2 SNEGSKA (reference sequence). V lost 3 bases, J lost 1 base, and 3 bases stayed unmatched. CDR3 sequence reads: CSARGLAGGPSYNEQFF. As DNA, the CDR3 is TGCAGTGCTAGGGGACTAGCGGGAGGGCCGTCCTACAATGAGCAGTTCTTC.

This clone was counted ten times or more. This chain uses TRBV5-4 with TRBJ2-1, with D perhaps given as TRBD1 or TRBD2 (6 bases each). The germline V and J ends were trimmed by 4 bases and 6 bases, with 17 bases remaining between them. The CDR3 sequence is 15 residues long. Germline assignment: CDR1 SGHNT and CDR2 YYREEE (reference sequence). CDR3 coding DNA: TGTGCCAGCAGCCAACCGGGGGCACTTTTCAATGAGCAGTTCTTC. This codes for CASSQPGALFNEQFF.

This clone came up many times. Other DNA sequences in this specimen translate into the identical CDR3. The chain joins TRBV3-1 to TRBJ2-5; 8 positions agree with TRBD2. The CDR3 totals 15 residues. The junction had 6 bases not matched to a gene; V was cut back by 2 bases and J by 4 bases. Germline CDR1 LGHDT, CDR2 YNNKEL (reference sequence). CDR3 DNA: TGTGCCAGCAGCCAAACTACGGGAGGGAGAGAGACCCAGTACTTC. Encoded protein: CASSQTTGGRETQYF.

This clone was seen at least ten times. The gene calls are TRBV18 and TRBJ2-3, with 15 bases matching TRBD2. Germline V gene lookup returns CDR1 KGHSH and CDR2 LQKENI. Trimming cost V 6 bases and J 0 bases; bases outside gene matches: 1. There are 16 residues in the CDR3. Here the CDR3 DNA reads TGTGCCAGCTCCGGGACTAGCGGGAGGAGCACAGATACGCAGTATTTT. It codes for CASSGTSGRSTDTQYF.

This clone was observed at least ten times. With a much larger clone just one base away, this may be a read error. This chain joins TRBV6-5 and TRBJ2-1; maybe TRBD1 (6 bases). CDR3 length: 16 residues. The germline CDR1 and CDR2 sequences are MNHEY and SVGAGI. CDR3 protein: CAGSYTGQPSYNEQFF. CDR3 nucleotide sequence: TGTGCCGGCAGTTACACCGGACAGCCCTCCTACAATGAGCAGTTCTTC.

This clone was picked up many times. The V and J genes are TRBV7-2 and TRBJ1-5; D possibly corresponds to TRBD1 (6 bases). The V and J ends lost 1 base and 5 bases respectively, with 12 bases between them. Germline CDR1 is SGHTA and CDR2 is FQGNSA. The CDR3 has 15 residues. The CDR3 DNA sequence: TGTGCCAGCAGCTTAGAAGGAAGGGGGTATCAGCCCCAGCATTTT. Protein: CASSLEGRGYQPQHF.

Comments on this clone: A much larger clone lies a single base off, so this may be a read error. CDR3 sequence (DNA): TGTGCCAGCAGTGAAGCGATTCCCCTTGGCGGGGAGCTGTTTTTT. The encoded protein is CASSEAIPLGGELFF. This sequence joins TRBV6-1 and TRBJ2-2, with no clear D. With 0 bases removed from V and 7 bases from J, the gap between germline ends came to 12 bases. This CDR3 comprises 15 residues. Germline V gives CDR1 MNHNS, CDR2 SASEGT.

This clone was counted at least ten times. This chain links TRBV20-1 with TRBJ2-7; 7 bases line up with TRBD2. CDR1 and CDR2 (germline): DFQATT, SNEGSKA (reference sequence). V shed 3 bases, J shed 0 bases, and the junction held 5 bases outside the gene matches. The CDR3 length is 14 residues. CDR3 bases: TGCAGTGCTAGTATGCGGGAGAGCTCCTACGAGCAGTACTTC. As protein: CSASMRESSYEQYF.

The chain links TRBV11-2 to TRBJ2-5, with D perhaps TRBD1 (6 bases). Trimming removed 0 bases from V and 11 bases from J, with 22 bases in between. Looked up from germline, CDR1 is SGHAT and CDR2 is FQNNGV. The length of the CDR3 is 16 residues. CDR3 sequence (DNA): TGTGCCAGCAGCTTAGATCCCCCAGGGGCCCGGGATAGACAGTACTTC. As protein: CASSLDPPGARDRQYF.

This clone was counted at least ten times. The chain carries TRBV5-1 and TRBJ2-7; 12 bases line up with TRBD2. The CDR3 contains 13 residues. J was trimmed by 6 bases and V by 5 bases; bases with no gene match: 3. Germline V gene data show CDR1 as SGHRS and CDR2 as YFSETQ. In nucleotides, the CDR3 is TGCGCCAGCAGGACTAGCGGGAGCCCCGAGCAGTACTTC. Amino acid sequence: CASRTSGSPEQYF.

This clone has ten or more counts. This sequence joins TRBV28 and TRBJ2-4; D ambiguous. The CDR3 is made up of 15 amino acids. The V gene lost 5 bases and the J gene lost 5 bases, with 16 bases spanning the gap. Germline CDR1 reads MDHEN; CDR2 reads SYDVKM. The CDR3 DNA reads as TGTGCCAGCAGTCTACCGGGCTCCTTAGAAAACATTCAGTACTTC. Translated, it gives CASSLPGSLENIQYF.

Note on this clone: Since a much larger clone is just one base distant, this may be a read error. This same CDR3 is encoded by further DNA sequences in the sample. V and J are TRBV10-2 and TRBJ1-5; D is unresolved. This CDR3 has 14 amino acids. Germline V CDR1 and CDR2: WSHSY, SAAADI. Trimming took 5 bases from V and 7 from J, leaving 15 bases between them. The CDR3 sequence: CASSHVSEGQPQHF. The CDR3 DNA reads as TGCGCCAGCAGTCATGTCTCTGAGGGACAGCCCCAGCATTTT.

This clone has at least ten counts. The genes are TRBV20-1 and TRBJ1-1; tentatively, D is TRBD1 (5 bases). The CDR3 spans 14 residues. V was shortened by 4 bases and J by 3 bases, with 15 bases between the two germline ends. Germline lookup yields CDR1 DFQATT and CDR2 SNEGSKA (reference sequence). The CDR3 loop is CSAKRTGPDTEAFF. The CDR3 bases are TGCAGTGCTAAACGGACGGGGCCTGACACTGAAGCTTTCTTT.

This clone occurred many times. The J gene is TRBJ1-1, the V gene TRBV7-9; D is uncertain. Trimming pared 2 bases from V and 0 bases from J, leaving 10 bases between. The germline V gene has CDR1 SEHNR and CDR2 FQNEAQ (reference sequence). This CDR3 is built from 15 residues. This CDR3 reads CASSLFSLMNTEAFF. For the CDR3, the DNA is TGTGCCAGCAGCTTATTCAGTCTCATGAACACTGAAGCTTTCTTT.

This clone was found a few times. Since a much larger clone is just one base distant, this may be a read error. The sample holds other DNA sequences that translate to the same CDR3. The genes are TRBV3-1 and TRBJ2-3, with TRBD2 as a possible D gene (5 bases). Germline CDR1 and CDR2: LGHDT and YNNKEL (reference sequence). This CDR3 is 14 amino acids long. The CDR3 sequence is CASSRSGSTDTQYF. The CDR3 DNA is TGTGCCAGTAGCCGAAGCGGAAGCACAGATACGCAGTATTTT.

This clone was seen more than once but under ten times. Just one base apart from a much larger clone, this may be a read error. This chain links TRBV28 with TRBJ2-1; D not resolved. V dropped 1 base and J dropped 8 bases, with 9 bases sitting between them. Germline CDR1 and CDR2: MDHEN and SYDVKM. The CDR3 length is 13 residues. The CDR3 protein is CASSLSRGDEQFF. In nucleotides, the CDR3 is TGTGCCAGCAGTTTATCTCGTGGGGATGAGCAGTTCTTC.

This clone was seen at least ten times. The rearrangement links TRBV18 to TRBJ2-1, with 8 bases identical to TRBD2. The CDR3 runs to 13 residues. The V and J ends lost 5 bases and 6 bases, in that order; junction bases with no gene match: 3. Per the germline V gene, CDR1 is KGHSH and CDR2 is LQKENI. The CDR3, as DNA: TGTGCCAGCTCATTCGGGAGGGGCAATGAGCAGTTCTTC. This translates into CASSFGRGNEQFF.

V usage is TRBV4-2 and J usage is TRBJ2-5, with TRBD2 identical over 10 bases. V lost 4 bases and J lost 10; bases outside the gene matches: 15. In germline, CDR1 is LGHNA, CDR2 YNFKEQ. The CDR3 totals 16 residues. The CDR3 coding sequence is TGTGCCAGCAGCCCCGAGGGAAGCGGGAGGGCCGGGATCCAGTACTTC. This encodes CASSPEGSGRAGIQYF.

This clone was seen many times. This chain joins TRBV9 and TRBJ2-7; D gene uncertain. The germline V and J ends were trimmed by 4 bases and 1 base, with 15 bases remaining between them. CDR3 length: 15 amino acids. The germline gives CDR1 SGDLS, CDR2 YYNGEE. CDR3 protein: CASSPSQGQSYEQYF. CDR3 nucleotide sequence: TGTGCCAGCAGCCCCTCCCAAGGGCAGTCCTACGAGCAGTACTTC.

This clone was observed many times. The chain carries TRBV30 and TRBJ2-3; TRBD2 is a possible D gene (6 bases). CDR1 and CDR2 from the germline V gene are GTSNPN and SVGIG (reference sequence). Trimming took off 4 bases at V and 4 bases at J, with 12 bases between the two ends. The CDR3 runs 13 residues. The CDR3 protein is CAWNPGLSDTQYF. The CDR3 DNA reads TGTGCCTGGAATCCGGGACTCTCAGATACGCAGTATTTT.

This rearrangement joins TRBV30 to TRBJ2-7, with D uncertain. The CDR3 consists of 11 residues. Trimming cost V 3 bases and J 6 bases, with 9 bases left between them. Looked up from germline, CDR1 is GTSNPN and CDR2 is SVGIG (reference sequence). Written as DNA, the CDR3 is TGTGCCTGGAGGGGCGACGGCGAGCAGTACTTC. This codes for CAWRGDGEQYF.

This clone was seen only a few times. Germline is not matched at one junction end, which may reflect a read error. The V and J genes are TRBV19 and TRBJ1-6; no clear D gene. Germline lookup yields CDR1 LNHDA and CDR2 SQIVND (reference sequence). The CDR3 length is 14 residues. The CDR3 loop is CASIIHTDNSPLHF. Here the CDR3 DNA reads TGTGCCAGTATTATACATACAGATAATTCACCCCTCCACTTT.

This clone came up many times. The J gene is TRBJ2-1, the V gene TRBV7-9, with TRBD2 as a possible D gene (5 bases). Trimming stripped 7 bases from V and 8 bases from J, with 18 bases between. This CDR3 comprises 14 residues. CDR1 is SEHNR and CDR2 is FQNEAQ in the germline V gene (reference sequence). For the CDR3, the DNA is TGTGCCAGCATCGCCGGAACTAGTGGGGATGAGCAGTTCTTC. Residues: CASIAGTSGDEQFF.

As regards this clone: The junction and the germline gene differ at one end; a read error may be behind it. This chain joins TRBV20-1 and TRBJ2-7; a weak D match, TRBD2 (5 bases). The CDR3 has 12 residues. Germline V CDR1 and CDR2: DFQATT, SNEGSKA (reference sequence). CDR3 DNA: TGCAGTGCTAGGGGCCCCAAGTCCCCCGGAGGCTTC. Amino acid sequence: CSARGPKSPGGF.

This clone has only a few counts. V gene TRBV28 combines with J gene TRBJ1-6, with TRBD1 as a possible D gene (5 bases). The germline V gene has CDR1 MDHEN and CDR2 SYDVKM. CDR3 length: 14 residues. The germline V and J ends were trimmed by 6 bases and 9 bases, with 15 bases remaining between them. The DNA for the CDR3 is TGTGCCAGCAGAACCGGGAAAGGGGCTTCACCCCTCCACTTT. Its protein product is CASRTGKGASPLHF. Together with reference TRBV28 and TRBJ1-6, the CDR3 gives the full variable domain: DVKVTQSSRYLVKRTGEKVFLECVQDMDHENMFWYRQDPGLGLRLIYFSYDVKMKEKGDIPEGYSVSREKKERFSLILESASTNQTSMYLCASRTGKGASPLHFGNGTRLTVT.

This clone was seen more than once but under ten times. This chain connects TRBV28 to TRBJ2-2; possibly TRBD1 for D (6 bases). Germline CDR1 is MDHEN and CDR2 is SYDVKM. The CDR3 consists of 16 residues. Trimming removed 5 bases from V and 2 bases from J, with 15 bases in between. CDR3 nucleotide sequence: TGTGCCAGCAGTCCTCGACAGGTATTAAACACCGGGGAGCTGTTTTTT. Translation: CASSPRQVLNTGELFF.